Detailed here is one TCR beta chain. The antigen is unknown. The read stops 3 residues short of the end of the CDR3; the missing end is completed from the germline J gene. Germline V lookup: CDR1 DFQATT, CDR2 SNEGSKA (reference sequence). V was pared by 2 bases and J by 7 bases, with 14 bases between. The CDR3 sequence is 14 residues long. Profiling relied on immunoSEQ multiplex PCR, and the TCRdb table lists in-frame clones only, not all of them. This repertoire comprises 25,000 or so clones; its ten largest clones make up roughly 11%. This entry comes from a study of T cells in women clearing cervical HPV infection. About the research overall: Cases were women with histologically confirmed HPV16-related CIN3 or worse, including 2 invasive cancers. Cases' blood sampling followed lesion detection by median approximately 150 days (90 to 200). Study-level findings and limits: Timing of associations relative to infection is unclear; T-cell subsets were not isolated.

All participants had a single incident cervical HPV16 infection, and prevalent HPV16 infections were excluded. This rearrangement joins TRBV20-1 to TRBJ1-4, with D tentatively TRBD1 (6 bases). The sequenced sample consisted of blood buffy coat. The TCR originated in a woman aged 18 to 75 with a cervical HPV16 infection that either progressed to CIN3+ or cleared (not recorded which). The CDR3 is CSARKRGLSEKLFF. The CDR3 bases that were read are TGCAGTGCTAGAAAAAGGGGGTTGAGTGAAAAA.